This T cell receptor (beta chain) derives from a study of cytomegalovirus exposure and HLA in healthy donors. Points from the study as a whole: In vitro work confirmed that a few CMV-associated chains recognize CMV antigens.

Amplification used 60 Vbeta primers and 13 Jbeta primers. The method was immunoSEQ multiplex PCR; TCRdb's version includes in-frame clones alone and lacks a portion of them. The data show 90,000 or so clones, nearly 70% seen once. This clone was seen more than once but under ten times. Its antigen remains unidentified. Sequencing used PBMCs. The origin of this receptor is a man aged 50-59 years in good health and CMV-seronegative.

CDR3 loop: CASSYSPQGDTQYF. The CDR3 nucleotides are TGTGCCAGCAGTTACTCGCCCCAGGGAGATACGCAGTATTTT. This chain links TRBV6-5 with TRBJ2-3; perhaps TRBD1 as D (5 bases). The CDR3 runs 14 residues. The V gene lost 0 bases and the J gene lost 5 bases, with 9 bases spanning the gap. Germline CDR1 MNHEY, CDR2 SVGAGI.